The sequence of this T cell receptor (beta chain) was determined in a study of T cell repertoires in cytomegalovirus infection. On the study more broadly: CMV infection and matching HLA type were both indicated by public TCR beta signatures.

MiXCR, run by TCRdb on the reads, gives a single entry per CDR3 protein. The data contain 200,000 to 300,000 distinct CDR3 sequences, around 15% of them singletons. This clonotype was observed at least ten times. This CDR3 comprises 14 residues. Germline CDR1 is SNHLY and CDR2 is FYNNEI. Trimming took off 4 bases at V and 5 bases at J, with 12 bases between the two ends. Sequencing was done on a sample of PBMCs. This chain uses TRBV2 with TRBJ2-1; no definite D call. The origin of this receptor is a human donor in good health (CMV status not recorded). Some clones in this sample may be carry-over from other donors' samples. The CDR3 DNA sequence: TGTGCCAGCAGTGCCCTCGTCAGACACAATGAGCAGTTCTTC. Protein: CASSALVRHNEQFF. Based on the CDR3 plus reference TRBV2 and TRBJ2-1, the full variable domain is EPEVTQTPSHQVTQMGQEVILRCVPISNHLYFYWYRQILGQKVEFLVSFYNNEISEKSEIFDDQFSVERPDGSNFTLKIRSTKLEDSAMYFCASSALVRHNEQFFGPGTRLTVL.